Listed here are 7 T cell receptor beta chains from one sample, sequenced in a study of graft-versus-host responses after intestinal transplantation. Here immunoSEQ multiplex PCR was the method, and the copy in TCRdb shows in-frame clones only, minus some. This table holds some 100,000 clones, approximately 90% found once. Their target antigens are unknown. The specimen was unstimulated CD8+ T cells sorted from spleen or lymph node cells, collected before intestinal transplant. Source of these receptors: a human donor who received an intestinal transplant.

V usage is TRBV13 and J usage is TRBJ2-7, with D perhaps TRBD2 (5 bases). Germline CDR1 and CDR2: PRHDT and FYEKMQ (reference sequence). The V and J ends lost 4 bases and 2 bases respectively, with 12 bases between them. CDR3 length equals 14 residues. Here the CDR3 reads CASSSGLSTYEQYF. For the CDR3, the DNA is TGTGCCAGCAGCTCCGGACTCTCCACCTACGAGCAGTACTTC.

The gene calls are TRBV27 and TRBJ2-7, with 12 nucleotides matching TRBD2. Germline loops: CDR1 MNHEY, CDR2 SMNVEV (reference sequence). The CDR3 totals 15 residues. The trim removed 6 bases at V and 2 bases at J, leaving 5 bases unmatched. The CDR3 bases are TGTGCCAGCAGCCATGGACTAGCGGGGACCTACGAGCAGTACTTC. Protein sequence: CASSHGLAGTYEQYF.

The V and J genes are TRBV28 and TRBJ2-2; 7 bases align to TRBD1. Trimming removed 4 bases from V and 6 bases from J; junction bases left unmatched: 11. The CDR3 consists of 16 residues. CDR1 is MDHEN, CDR2 SYDVKM, per germline. The DNA of the CDR3 is TGTGCCAGCAGTTCCCTAGACAGGGTGGAGGCCGGGGAGCTGTTTTTT. Its protein is CASSSLDRVEAGELFF.

The chain joins TRBV15 to TRBJ2-7, with 12 bases aligning to TRBD2. V shed 2 bases and J 5 bases; nucleotides not matched to a gene: 7. Germline V gene lookup returns CDR1 LNHNV and CDR2 YYDKDF (reference sequence). The CDR3 length is 16 residues. In DNA form, the CDR3 reads TGTGCCACCAGCAGATCCCCGACTAGCGGGAGCCACGAGCAGTACTTC. Residues: CATSRSPTSGSHEQYF.

The chain employs TRBV27 and TRBJ2-1; the D gene is possibly TRBD2 (7 bases). The V and J ends lost 4 bases and 5 bases respectively, with 12 bases between them. Germline V gene sequence: CDR1 MNHEY, CDR2 SMNVEV (reference sequence). This CDR3 comprises 14 residues. Here the CDR3 reads CASSYGGGDNEQFF. CDR3 DNA sequence: TGTGCCAGCAGTTATGGAGGGGGGGACAATGAGCAGTTCTTC.

The rearrangement links TRBV7-3 to TRBJ2-1; D is possibly TRBD1 (6 bases). The V end was cut by 4 bases, the J end by 6 bases, with 16 bases between. Germline V gene data show CDR1 as SGHTA and CDR2 as FQGTGA. The CDR3 consists of 15 residues. The CDR3 loop reads CASSSSETRGNEQFF. Here the CDR3 DNA reads TGTGCCAGCAGCTCATCAGAAACCAGGGGCAATGAGCAGTTCTTC.

V and J are TRBV19 and TRBJ2-6; D unresolved. This CDR3 is 14 amino acids long. The germline CDR1 and CDR2 sequences are LNHDA and SQIVND (reference sequence). The V end lost 7 bases, the J end lost 0 bases, and 7 bases lay between the germline ends. The CDR3 region has the DNA TGTGCCAGTACCGCAGGCTCTGGGGCCAACGTCCTGACTTTC. It is translated as CASTAGSGANVLTF.